These 17 T cell receptor beta chains share one sample of origin, sequenced in a study of T cells expressing NK-cell markers. After re-calling the 5' RACE reads, TCRdb lists one entry per CDR3 protein, DNA absent. This listing includes roughly 160,000 distinct CDR3 sequences. The specimen sequenced was blood T cells: a sorted CD56 or NKG2C T cell subset, CD4+ or CD8+ T cells, or bulk PBMC T cells (not recorded which). These receptors were collected from a woman between 18 and 75 years old in good health.

The gene calls are TRBV5-1 and TRBJ2-6; TCRdb picks TRBD1, but there is no DNA to check that call. CDR3 size: 16 residues. Germline V gives CDR1 SGHRS, CDR2 YFSETQ. CDR3 protein: CASSLPGASGANVLTF.

This rearrangement joins TRBV21-1 to TRBJ1-4. TRBV21-1 has pseudogene status. This CDR3 is built from 15 residues. CDR3 amino acids: CAIGSGGLSNEKLFF.

The rearrangement joins TRBV21-1 to TRBJ2-7. TRBV21-1 corresponds to a pseudogene. This CDR3 comprises 12 residues. CDR3 in amino acids: CASSGGPYEQYF.

This chain uses TRBV11-2 with TRBJ2-1; the D call of TRBD1 rests on TCRdb alone, since no DNA is present to check it. The CDR3 spans 17 residues. Germline V gives CDR1 SGHAT, CDR2 FQNNGV. The CDR3 sequence: CASSLPTGTGLNNEQFF.

The gene calls are TRBV6-5 and TRBJ2-1; TCRdb reports TRBD2, a call that lacks DNA to check it against. The CDR3 length is 16 residues. The germline gives CDR1 MNHEY, CDR2 SVGAGI. The CDR3 protein is CASRTLAGVNYDEQFF.

The chain joins TRBV12-3 or TRBV12-4 to TRBJ1-2; as DNA is missing, the TRBD1 call by TCRdb cannot be tested. The CDR3 has 15 amino acids. CDR3 in amino acids: CASSNSGQGVLGYTF.

The rearrangement links TRBV10-3 to TRBJ1-2; the D call from TCRdb, TRBD1, cannot be confirmed without DNA. CDR3 length: 16 amino acids. Germline assignment: CDR1 ENHRY and CDR2 SYGVKD. CDR3 protein: CAISESGQGSNYGYTF.

CDR3 region: CASRGGSQETQYF. The V and J genes are TRBV5-1 and TRBJ2-5; the TCRdb D gene call, TRBD1, has no DNA to confirm it. CDR3 length: 13 amino acids. Germline CDR1 reads SGHRS; CDR2 reads YFSETQ.

The chain is built from TRBV6-2 or TRBV6-3 and TRBJ2-7; TCRdb calls TRBD2, which cannot be checked without DNA. Germline V gene lookup returns CDR1 MNHEY and CDR2 SVGEGT. This CDR3 has 15 residues. CDR3 loop: CASSSGTSGIYEQYF.

This rearrangement joins TRBV10-3 to TRBJ2-3. This CDR3 region has 11 residues. In germline, CDR1 is ENHRY, CDR2 SYGVKD. CDR3 sequence reads: CAIRNTDTQYF.

This chain links TRBV29-1 with TRBJ2-4; TCRdb gives TRBD1 as the D gene, but with no DNA this cannot be confirmed. The CDR3 is 13 residues long. Germline V gene lookup returns CDR1 SQVTM and CDR2 ANQGSEA. The chain's CDR3 is CSVEAGHKNIQYF. Drawing the rest from reference TRBV29-1 and TRBJ2-4, the complete variable domain is SAVISQKPSRDICQRGTSLTIQCQVDSQVTMMFWYRQQPGQSLTLIATANQGSEATYESGFVIDKFPISRPNLTFSTLTVSNMSPEDSSIYLCSVEAGHKNIQYFGAGTRLSVL.

The gene calls are TRBV12-3 or TRBV12-4 and TRBJ1-1; the TCRdb call, TRBD1, lacks DNA for checking. The CDR3 extends over 16 amino acids. The CDR3: CASNRDRTFSNTEAFF.

The V gene is TRBV5-6, the J gene TRBJ2-3; checking the TCRdb D call of TRBD2 is not possible without DNA. Per the germline V gene, CDR1 is SGHDT and CDR2 is YYEEEE. This CDR3 spans 17 amino acids. CDR3: CASSRGLAGGISDTQYF.

This CDR3 reads CSAWGQAGYEQYF. The chain is built from TRBV20-1 and TRBJ2-7; TCRdb's assignment of TRBD1 cannot be checked, as there is no DNA. The CDR3 loop spans 13 amino acids. Germline V lookup: CDR1 DFQATT, CDR2 SNEGSKA (reference sequence).

The chain combines TRBV5-6 with TRBJ1-1. This CDR3 is 14 amino acids long. CDR1 and CDR2 (germline): SGHDT, YYEEEE. The CDR3 loop is CASSFLRSDTEAFF.

The genes are TRBV19 and TRBJ2-1. CDR1 LNHDA and CDR2 SQIVND come from the germline V gene (reference sequence). The CDR3 has 16 residues. This CDR3 is CASSIGRPPRRNEQFF.

The V and J genes are TRBV11-2 and TRBJ2-2; as DNA is missing, the TRBD1 call by TCRdb cannot be tested. Germline lookup yields CDR1 SGHAT and CDR2 FQNNGV. This CDR3 spans 14 amino acids. The CDR3 loop reads CASSPRIDTGELFF.